Following are 27 T cell receptor beta chains from one sample sequenced in a study of graft-versus-host responses after intestinal transplantation. Sequencing used immunoSEQ multiplex PCR; TCRdb keeps in-frame clones, though not all of them. Altogether tens of thousands of clones are present, 85% to 95% being singletons, with the ten largest covering approximately 41%. The source material was PBMCs, sampled roughly 260 days after intestinal transplant. Receptors originate from a human patient who received an intestinal transplant, so some T cells may come from the graft donor.

This sequence joins TRBV28 and TRBJ2-3, with TRBD2 matching 12 bases. The germline CDR1 and CDR2 sequences are MDHEN and SYDVKM. This CDR3 comprises 15 residues. J was trimmed by 4 bases and V by 7 bases; bases with no gene match: 6. The CDR3 bases are TGTGCCAGCACCCTGACTAGCGGGAGTTCAGATACGCAGTATTTT. It codes for CASTLTSGSSDTQYF.

DNA of the CDR3: TGTGCCAGCAGTCCCACCGGGACAGGGGGCCTCTCCTACGAGCAGTACTTC. The encoded protein is CASSPTGTGGLSYEQYF. V usage is TRBV27 and J usage is TRBJ2-7; 12 nucleotides line up with TRBD1. The CDR3 totals 17 residues. With V trimmed by 5 bases and J by 0 bases, 8 bases remained unmatched. Germline CDR1 is MNHEY and CDR2 is SMNVEV (reference sequence).

The chain joins TRBV7-3 to TRBJ2-3; 8 bases map to TRBD2. V lost 5 bases and J lost 3; bases outside the gene matches: 10. The CDR3 is 16 amino acids. CDR1 and CDR2 (germline): SGHTA, FQGTGA. In DNA form, the CDR3 reads TGTGCCAGCAGCCCGAGACTAGCGCTTAATACAGATACGCAGTATTTT. This sequence encodes CASSPRLALNTDTQYF.

The CDR3 nucleotides are TGTGCCAGCAGGATGGTTCTAGCAATTCGCACTGAAGCTTTCTTT. This gives the protein CASRMVLAIRTEAFF. The genes are TRBV21-1 and TRBJ1-1. TRBV21-1 is an annotated pseudogene. The CDR3 is 15 residues long.

This chain links TRBV5-1 with TRBJ1-2; unclear D gene. The CDR3 has 14 amino acids. Between the trimmed V and J ends, which lost 4 bases and 10 bases, there was a span of 20 bases. Germline lookup yields CDR1 SGHRS and CDR2 YFSETQ. In DNA form, the CDR3 reads TGCGCCAGCAGCCAGCAGTCGAACTCAGAGCCCTACACCTTC. This encodes CASSQQSNSEPYTF.

The gene calls are TRBV9 and TRBJ1-3; 8 bases line up with TRBD1. The trim removed 4 bases at V and 4 bases at J, leaving 7 bases unmatched. CDR3 length equals 15 residues. Germline CDR1 SGDLS, CDR2 YYNGEE. CDR3 amino acids: CASSPQGAAGNTIYF. Written as DNA, the CDR3 is TGTGCCAGCAGCCCTCAGGGGGCAGCGGGAAACACCATATATTTT.

J is TRBJ1-3 and V is TRBV21-1. TRBV21-1 is a recognized pseudogene. The CDR3 totals 17 residues. CDR3 loop: CASSPWGTGRPRNTIYF. The CDR3, as DNA: TGTGCCAGCAGCCCCTGGGGAACGGGGCGACCCCGAAACACCATATATTTT.

This clone was detected only once. The rearrangement joins TRBV4-1 to TRBJ2-1; D not certain. CDR3 length equals 15 residues. Germline V gene sequence: CDR1 MGHRA, CDR2 YSYEKL. Trimming removed 4 bases at V and 6 bases at J, with 16 bases between. CDR3 coding DNA: TGCGCCAGCAGCCTTCGGAAACTCGGAGTCAATGAGCAGTTCTTC. As protein: CASSLRKLGVNEQFF.

CDR3 sequence (DNA): TGTGCCATCAGTGATCTGAATGAGCAGTTCTTC. It yields the protein CAISDLNEQFF. The chain has TRBV10-3 and TRBJ2-1; D remains unclear. V lost 3 bases to trimming and J lost 7 bases, with 4 bases between them. Germline assignment: CDR1 ENHRY and CDR2 SYGVKD. This CDR3 is 11 amino acids long.

The V gene is TRBV9, the J gene TRBJ2-3, with no clear D. This CDR3 is 14 amino acids long. The V gene's germline CDR1 is SGDLS and CDR2 YYNGEE. Trimming removed 4 bases at V and 0 bases at J, with 9 bases between. The CDR3 sequence is CASSFLSSTDTQYF. The CDR3 DNA is TGTGCCAGCAGCTTCCTCTCTAGCACAGATACGCAGTATTTT.

This clone was observed a handful of times. The rearrangement links TRBV15 to TRBJ2-7; 13 nucleotides align to TRBD2. Unmatched junction bases numbered 5, after V lost 1 base and J lost 5 bases. The CDR3 runs 16 residues. Germline CDR1 is LNHNV and CDR2 is YYDKDF (reference sequence). CDR3 loop: CATSRAGLAGAHEQYF. The CDR3 DNA reads as TGTGCCACCAGCAGAGCAGGACTAGCGGGAGCTCACGAGCAGTACTTC.

The gene calls are TRBV6-5 and TRBJ2-5; the match to TRBD2 covers 7 bases. Germline loops: CDR1 MNHEY, CDR2 SVGAGI. The CDR3 totals 14 residues. V was pared by 6 bases and J by 6 bases, with 10 bases of the junction left unmatched. The CDR3 loop is CASSKGAGEKTQYF. For the CDR3, the DNA is TGTGCCAGCAGCAAAGGGGCGGGAGAAAAGACCCAGTACTTC.

CDR3 region: CASSLGPRANYGYTF. CDR3 nucleotides: TGTGCCAGCAGCTTGGGTCCCAGGGCCAACTATGGCTACACCTTC. The chain uses TRBV5-5 and TRBJ1-2, with D perhaps matching TRBD1 (5 bases). The CDR3 covers 15 residues. CDR1 SGHKS and CDR2 YYEKEE come from the germline V gene (reference sequence). Trimming shortened V by 0 bases and J by 2 bases, and 11 bases separated the two germline ends. Drawing the rest from reference TRBV5-5 and TRBJ1-2, the complete variable domain is DAGVTQSPTHLIKTRGQQVTLRCSPISGHKSVSWYQQVLGQGPQFIFQYYEKEERGRGNFPDRFSARQFPNYSSELNVNALLLGDSALYLCASSLGPRANYGYTFGSGTRLTVV.

This chain uses TRBV7-9 with TRBJ2-5; 10 nucleotides agree with TRBD2. The CDR3 has 15 residues. J gave up 7 bases and V 1 base, and 6 bases lay outside the gene matches. The V gene's germline CDR1 is SEHNR and CDR2 FQNEAQ (reference sequence). The CDR3 sequence is CASSLGVAGGGTQYF. CDR3 bases: TGTGCCAGCAGCTTAGGGGTAGCGGGAGGTGGGACCCAGTACTTC.

This chain links TRBV9 with TRBJ2-7, with a possible D match to TRBD2 (5 bases). CDR3 size: 15 residues. V was cut by 5 bases and J by 2 bases, with 17 bases left in between. Germline V gives CDR1 SGDLS, CDR2 YYNGEE. The CDR3 DNA reads as TGTGCCAGCAGGGTCTTCAGGAGGTCCCCCTACGAGCAGTACTTC. Protein: CASRVFRRSPYEQYF.

J is TRBJ1-2 and V is TRBV27; TRBD1 agrees at 7 bases. With V trimmed by 5 bases and J by 5 bases, 11 bases remained unmatched. Germline loops: CDR1 MNHEY, CDR2 SMNVEV (reference sequence). CDR3 length: 15 residues. CDR3 region: CASSTPYRGGYGYTF. CDR3 DNA sequence: TGTGCCAGCAGTACCCCTTACAGGGGAGGGTATGGCTACACCTTC.

This sequence joins TRBV15 and TRBJ1-5, with D perhaps matching TRBD1 (6 bases). The CDR3 runs to 17 residues. Trimming took 2 bases from V and 0 from J, leaving 14 bases between them. Germline V gene sequence: CDR1 LNHNV, CDR2 YYDKDF (reference sequence). CDR3 sequence (DNA): TGTGCCACCAGCAGACCGACAGGAATCTATAGCAATCAGCCCCAGCATTTT. Protein sequence: CATSRPTGIYSNQPQHF.

The chain combines TRBV6-5 with TRBJ2-7; D remains unclear. Germline V lookup: CDR1 MNHEY, CDR2 SVGAGI. Trimming shortened V by 0 bases and J by 9 bases, and 18 bases separated the two germline ends. The CDR3 is 15 residues long. For the CDR3, the DNA is TGTGCCAGCAGTTACTCGAGCAGGTTGGGTTGGGCGCAGTACTTC. Its translation is CASSYSSRLGWAQYF.

The gene calls are TRBV2 and TRBJ2-2, with 10 bases lining up with TRBD2. V lost 8 bases and J lost 2; bases outside the gene matches: 5. CDR3 size: 15 residues. Germline-derived CDR1 and CDR2 are SNHLY and FYNNEI. The CDR3 sequence is CASFSSGRNTGELFF. The DNA for the CDR3 is TGTGCCAGCTTCTCTAGCGGGAGAAACACCGGGGAGCTGTTTTTT.

The chain links TRBV2 to TRBJ2-5; 13 nucleotides line up with TRBD2. V was clipped by 6 bases and J by 1 base; unmatched bases: 8. The CDR3 totals 17 residues. Germline loops: CDR1 SNHLY, CDR2 FYNNEI. CDR3 in DNA: TGTGCCAGCAGGGAGGTAGGGACTAGCGGGGCCCAAGAGACCCAGTACTTC. Protein sequence: CASREVGTSGAQETQYF.

The chain uses TRBV23-1 and TRBJ1-5, with TRBD1 matching over 7 bases. TRBV23-1 is an open reading frame whose function is uncertain. The CDR3 totals 14 residues. V shed 6 bases and J 2 bases; nucleotides not matched to a gene: 4. Here the CDR3 reads CASRTGLGNQPQHF. The CDR3 coding sequence is TGCGCCAGCAGGACAGGGTTGGGCAATCAGCCCCAGCATTTT.

The rearrangement links TRBV2 to TRBJ1-1; TRBD1 matches 12 bases. The CDR3 covers 13 residues. The J segment lost 5 bases and the V segment lost 11 bases, leaving 6 bases of the junction unmatched. Germline values: CDR1 SNHLY, CDR2 FYNNEI. The CDR3 nucleotides read TGTGCCGGGGGACAGGGGGCACGAACTGAAGCTTTCTTT. Its protein product is CAGGQGARTEAFF.

This rearrangement joins TRBV14 to TRBJ2-1; D uncertain. V was cut by 4 bases and J by 4 bases, with 14 bases left in between. The CDR3 loop spans 15 amino acids. CDR1 and CDR2 from the germline V gene are SGHDN and FVKESK. The chain's CDR3 is CASSRPHGIYNEQFF. The CDR3 nucleotides are TGTGCCAGCAGCCGCCCCCATGGGATTTACAATGAGCAGTTCTTC.

V is TRBV5-1 and J is TRBJ2-3; D is perhaps TRBD2 (6 bases). V lost 5 bases, J lost 6 bases, and 19 bases lay in between. The CDR3 contains 15 residues. The germline V gene encodes CDR1 SGHRS and CDR2 YFSETQ. The CDR3 region has the DNA TGCGCCAGCAGGTTTACGGGAGCAAGGGGCGATACGCAGTATTTT. Protein product: CASRFTGARGDTQYF.

This sequence joins TRBV5-4 and TRBJ1-1; no clear D gene. Germline values: CDR1 SGHNT, CDR2 YYREEE (reference sequence). The CDR3 sequence is 14 residues long. Trimming took off 2 bases at V and 4 bases at J, with 12 bases between the two ends. CDR3 sequence (DNA): TGTGCCAGCAGCTTTGGGAGTTTAGGCACTGAAGCTTTCTTT. Translating it yields CASSFGSLGTEAFF. The variable domain in full, completed from reference TRBV5-4 and TRBJ1-1, reads ETGVTQSPTHLIKTRGQQVTLRCSSQSGHNTVSWYQQALGQGPQFIFQYYREEENGRGNFPPRFSGLQFPNYSSELNVNALELDDSALYLCASSFGSLGTEAFFGQGTRLTVV.

The chain links TRBV28 to TRBJ1-5, with D uncertain. CDR1 is MDHEN, CDR2 SYDVKM, per germline. CDR3 length: 15 residues. The V gene lost 3 bases and the J gene lost 4 bases, with 13 bases spanning the gap. CDR3 sequence reads: CASSFYASRNQPQHF. The DNA of the CDR3 is TGTGCCAGCAGTTTCTACGCCTCCAGAAATCAGCCCCAGCATTTT. Full variable domain (outside the CDR3, taken from reference TRBV28 and TRBJ1-5): DVKVTQSSRYLVKRTGEKVFLECVQDMDHENMFWYRQDPGLGLRLIYFSYDVKMKEKGDIPEGYSVSREKKERFSLILESASTNQTSMYLCASSFYASRNQPQHFGDGTRLSIL.

V and J are TRBV27 and TRBJ1-1, with D unresolved. Germline CDR1 reads MNHEY; CDR2 reads SMNVEV (reference sequence). V was clipped by 6 bases and J by 4 bases, with 12 bases between them. The CDR3 extends over 13 amino acids. This chain's CDR3 is CASRLTPSTEAFF. For the CDR3, the DNA is TGTGCCAGCAGGCTTACCCCGTCCACTGAAGCTTTCTTT.